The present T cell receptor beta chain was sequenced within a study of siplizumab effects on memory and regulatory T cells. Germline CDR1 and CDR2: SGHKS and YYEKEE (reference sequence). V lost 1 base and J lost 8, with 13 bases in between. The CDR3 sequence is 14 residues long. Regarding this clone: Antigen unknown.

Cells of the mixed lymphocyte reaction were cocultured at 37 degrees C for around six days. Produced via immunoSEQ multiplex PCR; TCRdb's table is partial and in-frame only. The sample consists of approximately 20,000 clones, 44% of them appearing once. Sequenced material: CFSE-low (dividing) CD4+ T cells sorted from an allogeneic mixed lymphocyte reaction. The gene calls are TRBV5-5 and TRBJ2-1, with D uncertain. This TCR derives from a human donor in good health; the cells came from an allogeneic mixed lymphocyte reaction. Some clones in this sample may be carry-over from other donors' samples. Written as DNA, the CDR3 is TGTGCCAGCAGCTTGTTCGTTGGAGTGGATGAGCAGTTCTTC. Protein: CASSLFVGVDEQFF. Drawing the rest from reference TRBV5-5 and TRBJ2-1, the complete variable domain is DAGVTQSPTHLIKTRGQQVTLRCSPISGHKSVSWYQQVLGQGPQFIFQYYEKEERGRGNFPDRFSARQFPNYSSELNVNALLLGDSALYLCASSLFVGVDEQFFGPGTRLTVL.